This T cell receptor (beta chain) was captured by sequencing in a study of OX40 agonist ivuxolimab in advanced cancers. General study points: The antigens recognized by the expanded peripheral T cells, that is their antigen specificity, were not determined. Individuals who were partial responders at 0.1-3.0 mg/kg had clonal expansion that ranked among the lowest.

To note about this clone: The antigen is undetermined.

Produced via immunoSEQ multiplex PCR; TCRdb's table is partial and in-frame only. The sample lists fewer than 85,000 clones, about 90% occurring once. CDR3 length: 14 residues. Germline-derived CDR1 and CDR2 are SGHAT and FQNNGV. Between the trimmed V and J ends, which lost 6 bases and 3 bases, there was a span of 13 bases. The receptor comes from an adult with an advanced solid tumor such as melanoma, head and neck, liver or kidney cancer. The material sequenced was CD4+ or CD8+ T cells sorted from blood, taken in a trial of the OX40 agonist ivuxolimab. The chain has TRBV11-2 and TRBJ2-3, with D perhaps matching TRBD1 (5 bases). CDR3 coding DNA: TGTGCCAGCAGTGGGGCTTTGTGGACAGATACGCAGTATTTT. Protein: CASSGALWTDTQYF. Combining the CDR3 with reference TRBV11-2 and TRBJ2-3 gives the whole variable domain EAGVAQSPRYKIIEKRQSVAFWCNPISGHATLYWYQQILGQGPKLLIQFQNNGVVDDSQLPKDRFSAERLKGVDSTLKIQPAKLEDSAVYLCASSGALWTDTQYFGPGTRLTVL.